This T cell receptor (beta chain) was documented in a study of blood T cell repertoires in COVID-19 (dated by TCRdb to 2018 to 2020). Study-wide context: The collaborator samples originated in the United States, Italy and Spain and spanned the acute and convalescent phases of COVID-19. The material from the prospective study consisted of cDNA or gDNA derived from T cells, B-cell-depleted T cells, or PBMCs. The dataset comprised deeply sampled blood TCRbeta repertoires from subjects exposed to, actively infected with, or recovered from COVID-19. The repertoires were made available in a free public database intended to serve as a resource for research on the immune response to SARS-CoV-2. Samples were obtained from the ongoing ImmuneRACE study (first 160 participants) and from about 1,300 subjects provided by 6 global collaborators. Sample metadata almost always included a de-identified subject ID, COVID-19 status, age in years and sex. Where available, HLA class I and class II types were taken from metadata supplied by the sample provider and were not determined by assay-based typing. Overall results and qualifications from the work: How much clinical and demographic metadata was included differed by source and by participant, and the metadata was provided uncurated.

One collaborating source in Seattle enrolled patients during active infection and followed them longitudinally through the course of disease. Each collaborating institution followed its own protocols to collect whole blood in K2EDTA tubes. Collaborator samples were shipped for TCRbeta analysis as frozen whole blood, isolated PBMCs, or DNA extracted from either sample type. A few counts support this clone. No cognate antigen has been identified for it. Base qualities are not at hand, and no much larger clone is one base apart. TCRbeta CDR3 regions were amplified from genomic DNA using the immunoSEQ Assay, a bias-controlled multiplex PCR. The original methods were these. Within the assay, amplification of reference gene primers was used to estimate how many nucleated cells each sample contained. To quantify the absolute abundance of each unique TCRbeta CDR3 rearrangement, sequence reads were collapsed and filtered. For each sample, productive Simpson clonality was calculated as the square root of Simpson's diversity index across productive rearrangements. The immuneACCESS repertoire file appears here via TCRdb, limited to in-frame rearrangements. These files lack a portion of the clones; in checked studies, under half of the deficit traces to unresolved V genes, and the cause of the others is not known. Clonal size and the V and J genes are those of that table, whereas D and trimming came from the DNA. Here the sample has some 240,000 clones; 75% to 90% occur a single time. Roughly 5.1% of the sample is taken by the ten largest.

V is trimmed back by 7 bases and J by 0 bases, and the junction contains 9 bases that no gene match accounts for. The CDR3, cysteine through phenylalanine, is 16 amino acids long. Solely the CDR3 DNA is kept, with 48 bases framed from the first base. CDR1 ENHRY and CDR2 SYGVKD are derived from the germline V gene. The TCR originated in a woman between 65 and 79 years old with COVID-19, enrolled during active disease. The rearranged segments are TRBV10-3 and TRBJ1-1, with 9 junctional bases fitting TRBD1. Material for sequencing was peripheral blood. The nucleotide sequence is TGTGCCATCACTTCACGGACAGGGGCCCTGAACACTGAAGCTTTCTTT. This sequence encodes CAITSRTGALNTEAFF.